This TCR beta chain is drawn from a study of cytomegalovirus exposure and HLA in healthy donors. Study-wide background: The study placed approximately 78% of its approximately 400 genotyped donors in the Caucasian-associated ancestry cluster.

Study observations and caveats: A few CMV-associated chains were confirmed in vitro to be specific for CMV antigens. Using a false discovery rate of 0.05, a later analysis showed that about 16,000 TCR beta sequences were associated with HLA alleles.

CDR3 length: 15 amino acids. CDR1 is SEHNR and CDR2 is FQNEAQ in the germline V gene (reference sequence). V lost 5 bases to trimming and J lost 4 bases; unmatched junction nucleotides: 7. With regard to this clone: What it recognizes is unknown.

The PCR was carried out with 60 Vbeta primers and 13 Jbeta primers. Profiling relied on immunoSEQ multiplex PCR, and the TCRdb table lists in-frame clones only, not all of them. Here the sample spans some 160,000 clones, around 80% being singletons. This receptor was obtained from a middle-aged man in good health and CMV-seronegative. The chain recombines TRBV7-9 with TRBJ2-2; the match to TRBD1 covers 7 bases. Sequencing was performed on PBMCs. The DNA of the CDR3 is TGTGCCAGCAGCCGTTCAGGGGGTTCCACCGGGGAGCTGTTTTTT. This sequence encodes CASSRSGGSTGELFF.